A single sample gave rise to the 13 T cell receptor beta chains below, sequenced in a study of shared clonotypes between healthy human individuals. The naive CD8 subset, CD45RO-negative cells positively selected for CCR7, excluded terminally differentiated effector memory CD45RA+ cells. TCRdb's copy holds only in-frame clones and misses some; the assay was immunoSEQ multiplex PCR. There are fewer than 1 million clones in the sample; 90% to 97% occur only once, and less than 0.25% lies in the top ten. The sample comprised naive CD8+ T cells sorted from blood. All receptors come from a man between 25 and 39 years old in good health.

The chain has TRBV6-5 and TRBJ2-3; the D is unclear. The CDR3 has 15 amino acids. V was pared by 6 bases and J by 2 bases, with 15 bases between. CDR1 and CDR2 (germline): MNHEY, SVGAGI. The CDR3 DNA reads as TGTGCCAGCAGCCTAAACGACCGATACACAGATACGCAGTATTTT. Protein product: CASSLNDRYTDTQYF.

The chain carries TRBV6-6 and TRBJ2-7; D is unclear. Germline V gene sequence: CDR1 MNHNY, CDR2 SVGAGI (reference sequence). V shed 8 bases and J shed 7 bases, with 9 bases lying between them. This CDR3 is built from 10 residues. CDR3 bases: TGTGCCAGCCGCGGTTCTGAGCAGTACTTC. As protein: CASRGSEQYF.

The chain joins TRBV5-6 to TRBJ2-3; D is unresolved. The germline V gene has CDR1 SGHDT and CDR2 YYEEEE. This CDR3 is built from 13 residues. Trimming left V 0 bases short and J 5 bases short, with 7 bases between. Here the CDR3 reads CASSLANEDTQYF. In DNA form, the CDR3 reads TGTGCCAGCAGCTTGGCCAACGAAGATACGCAGTATTTT.

The chain has TRBV4-1 and TRBJ1-1, with 7 positions matching TRBD1. Germline V lookup: CDR1 MGHRA, CDR2 YSYEKL. This CDR3 region has 15 residues. V gave up 0 bases and J gave up 11 bases; unmatched junction bases: 12. The CDR3 DNA reads TGCGCCAGCAGCCAAGATCTCCGGACCCAGGGGGACGCTTTCTTT. It translates to CASSQDLRTQGDAFF.

The chain couples TRBV5-1 to TRBJ2-5, with unresolved D. From germline, CDR1 is SGHRS and CDR2 YFSETQ. V was cut by 3 bases and J by 1 base, with 16 bases left in between. The CDR3 has 16 amino acids. CDR3 protein: CASSSETSTTQETQYF. DNA of the CDR3: TGCGCCAGCAGCTCGGAAACCTCGACCACCCAAGAGACCCAGTACTTC.

The chain employs TRBV29-1 and TRBJ2-7; 11 nucleotides match TRBD1. CDR3 length: 16 residues. Germline lookup yields CDR1 SQVTM and CDR2 ANQGSEA. With V trimmed by 1 base and J by 1 base, 6 bases remained unmatched. Here the CDR3 reads CSVEVSGTGGSYEQYF. CDR3 nucleotides: TGCAGCGTTGAAGTCTCCGGGACAGGGGGGTCCTACGAGCAGTACTTC.

The sample holds one count of this clone. The chain recombines TRBV27 with TRBJ2-7, with a tentative D call TRBD1 (5 bases). The CDR3 is made up of 13 amino acids. Trimming removed 8 bases at V and 0 bases at J, with 11 bases between. Per the germline V gene, CDR1 is MNHEY and CDR2 is SMNVEV (reference sequence). CDR3 sequence reads: CASGLRGSYEQYF. The CDR3 bases are TGTGCCAGCGGCCTAAGGGGCTCCTACGAGCAGTACTTC.

A single count supports this clone. The chain has TRBV7-2 and TRBJ2-2; no clear D gene. With 3 bases removed from V and 3 bases from J, the gap between germline ends came to 11 bases. The CDR3 has 15 residues. CDR1 is SGHTA, CDR2 FQGNSA, per germline. For the CDR3, the DNA is TGTGCCAGCAGCTTCTTATTCTCCGACACCGGGGAGCTGTTTTTT. It codes for CASSFLFSDTGELFF. Based on the CDR3 plus reference TRBV7-2 and TRBJ2-2, the full variable domain is GAGVSQSPSNKVTEKGKDVELRCDPISGHTALYWYRQSLGQGLEFLIYFQGNSAPDKSGLPSDRFSAERTGGSVSTLTIQRTQQEDSAVYLCASSFLFSDTGELFFGEGSRLTVL.

V and J are TRBV6-5 and TRBJ1-4, with TRBD1 as a possible D gene (5 bases). Germline V gene sequence: CDR1 MNHEY, CDR2 SVGAGI. The CDR3 totals 14 residues. V lost 0 bases to trimming and J lost 6 bases, with 8 bases between them. This CDR3 is CASSYSPGDEKLFF. As DNA, the CDR3 is TGTGCCAGCAGTTACTCTCCGGGGGATGAAAAACTGTTTTTT.

The rearrangement joins TRBV27 to TRBJ2-6; the D is unclear. Germline V CDR1 and CDR2: MNHEY, SMNVEV (reference sequence). The CDR3 spans 15 residues. V lost 1 base to trimming and J lost 7 bases, with 11 bases between them. The chain's CDR3 is CASSLLGSQANVLTF. For the CDR3, the DNA is TGTGCCAGCAGTTTATTGGGATCTCAAGCCAACGTCCTGACTTTC.

The chain joins TRBV7-6 to TRBJ2-2; 7 nucleotides align to TRBD2. J was trimmed by 2 bases and V by 2 bases; bases with no gene match: 5. The length of the CDR3 is 16 residues. Germline loops: CDR1 SGHVS, CDR2 FNYEAQ. DNA for the CDR3: TGTGCCAGCAGCTTATCTCTAGCGGCCAACACCGGGGAGCTGTTTTTT. Its protein is CASSLSLAANTGELFF.

This rearrangement joins TRBV5-8 to TRBJ2-7; the D gene is possibly TRBD1 (6 bases). The CDR3 has 15 amino acids. Germline values: CDR1 SGHTS, CDR2 YDEGEE. V lost 4 bases and J 3 bases, leaving 17 bases between the germline ends. CDR3 coding DNA: TGTGCCAGCAGCGTGGCAGGGGCAAGTAGCTACGAGCAGTACTTC. This translates into CASSVAGASSYEQYF. Complete variable domain (other parts from reference TRBV5-8 and TRBJ2-7): EAGVTQSPTHLIKTRGQQATLRCSPISGHTSVYWYQQALGLGLQFLLWYDEGEERNRGNFPPRFSGRQFPNYSSELNVNALELEDSALYLCASSVAGASSYEQYFGPGTRLTVT.

This clone was seen a single time. The chain joins TRBV11-2 to TRBJ2-7; the match to TRBD2 covers 9 bases. Trimming at V came to 1 base and at J to 0 bases, leaving 4 bases not matched to a gene. Germline V CDR1 and CDR2: SGHAT, FQNNGV. The CDR3 totals 16 residues. CDR3 protein: CASSLVAGDPSYEQYF. The CDR3 nucleotides read TGTGCCAGCAGCTTAGTAGCGGGAGACCCCTCCTACGAGCAGTACTTC.